The present T cell receptor beta chain was sequenced within a study of beta chain features in type 1 diabetes. The study's findings and limits: Diminished insertions and augmented deletions at VDJ junctions characterized type 1 diabetes patients. Shortening of TCRB CDR3s, moderate but significant, appeared in all four CD4+ subsets of Type 1 diabetes patients. Cells with high TCR expression could be over-represented when cDNA is sequenced.

Blood was drawn once from each donor into heparinised tubes. The draws averaged about 110 mL. With 4 bases clipped from V and 4 bases from J, the junction kept 8 bases outside the gene matches. Germline CDR1 MNHEY, CDR2 SMNVEV (reference sequence). This CDR3 is 15 amino acids long. A remark on this clone: Its antigen is unidentified.

Sequenced material consisted of expressed TCRB transcripts (all of the isolated RNA was reverse transcribed). Repertoires were generated with immunoSEQ multiplex PCR, while TCRdb's copy carries only in-frame clones and drops some. Of about 210,000 clones listed, roughly a tenth were seen once; the top ten hold roughly 1.3%. The sequence came from a man aged 18 to 29 in good health. The V call is TRBV27, the J call TRBJ2-3, with 7 bases lining up with TRBD1. Sequencing input: central memory CD4+ T cells from blood. In nucleotides, the CDR3 is TGTGCCAGCAGTTCGAGACCACAGGGGTCAGATACGCAGTATTTT. Translating gives CASSSRPQGSDTQYF.